Each of the 14 T cell receptor beta chains below was sequenced from the same sample in a study of T cell changes during pregnancy in multiple sclerosis. Sequencing used immunoSEQ multiplex PCR; TCRdb keeps in-frame clones, though not all of them. The table lists roughly 57,000 clones, about 94% of them singletons, with under 3% in the top ten. The sequencing used CD8+ T cells from peripheral blood mononuclear cells, collected after pregnancy. These receptors all come from a female donor with multiple sclerosis, enrolled in a pregnancy study.

The rearrangement links TRBV19 to TRBJ2-1; 7 bases agree with TRBD2. The CDR3 runs to 15 residues. V dropped 5 bases and J dropped 9; count of bases not matched to a gene: 13. Germline V gives CDR1 LNHDA, CDR2 SQIVND (reference sequence). The CDR3 coding sequence is TGTGCCAGTAGTGTTCGACGGGAGGAGAGCCCTGAGCAGTTCTTC. Its protein product is CASSVRREESPEQFF.

V is TRBV15 and J is TRBJ1-5; a possible D gene is TRBD1 (5 bases). Trimming removed 0 bases from V and 2 bases from J, with 11 bases in between. The germline V gene encodes CDR1 LNHNV and CDR2 YYDKDF (reference sequence). The CDR3 is 16 amino acids. This CDR3 reads CATSRDSGGGNQPQHF. CDR3 bases: TGTGCCACCAGCAGAGATTCGGGAGGGGGCAATCAGCCCCAGCATTTT.

The chain has TRBV6-4 and TRBJ2-3; D is perhaps TRBD2 (5 bases). Germline V gene lookup returns CDR1 MRHNA and CDR2 SNTAGT. The CDR3 covers 16 residues. Deletions cut 4 bases from V and 5 bases from J, with 19 bases between. In DNA form, the CDR3 reads TGTGCCAGCAGTGTGGACGGAGGCTTCGAGGGAGATACGCAGTATTTT. Its protein is CASSVDGGFEGDTQYF.

The chain carries TRBV29-1 and TRBJ1-1; no reliable D call. The germline gives CDR1 SQVTM, CDR2 ANQGSEA. V was pared by 6 bases and J by 4 bases, with 9 bases between. The CDR3 loop spans 11 amino acids. In nucleotides, the CDR3 is TGCAGCGTGGCACGGGGCACTGAAGCTTTCTTT. The encoded protein is CSVARGTEAFF.

This clone was seen a handful of times. This chain uses TRBV14 with TRBJ1-1, with D possibly being TRBD1 (6 bases). The CDR3 has 16 residues. V gave up 5 bases and J gave up 8 bases, with 24 bases separating them. Per the germline V gene, CDR1 is SGHDN and CDR2 is FVKESK. CDR3 sequence: CASSSDGGGDLSEAFF. CDR3 nucleotides: TGTGCCAGCAGCTCCGACGGAGGGGGGGACCTTTCCGAAGCTTTCTTT.

The CDR3 bases are TGTGCCAGCAGTCTTCACCTGCCAGGGTCCTCCTACGAGCAGTACTTC. Its translation is CASSLHLPGSSYEQYF. This chain uses TRBV28 with TRBJ2-7, with TRBD1 as a possible D gene (5 bases). Trimming pared 5 bases from V and 0 bases from J, leaving 17 bases between. Per the germline V gene, CDR1 is MDHEN and CDR2 is SYDVKM. The CDR3 is 16 residues long.

For the CDR3, the DNA is TGTGCCAGCTCGTACGGACAGGGGGTATCGGATGGCTACACCTTC. Translation: CASSYGQGVSDGYTF. This chain joins TRBV18 and TRBJ1-2; 10 nucleotides agree with TRBD1. J was trimmed by 6 bases and V by 6 bases; bases with no gene match: 10. Germline V gives CDR1 KGHSH, CDR2 LQKENI. The CDR3 totals 15 residues.

V is TRBV6-1 and J is TRBJ2-5; D not resolved. Looked up from germline, CDR1 is MNHNS and CDR2 is SASEGT. This CDR3 is built from 18 residues. The germline V and J ends were trimmed by 0 bases and 1 base, with 18 bases remaining between them. The CDR3 region is CASSEAGWQVTFQETQYF. As DNA, the CDR3 is TGTGCCAGCAGTGAAGCGGGTTGGCAGGTAACTTTCCAAGAGACCCAGTACTTC.

The chain joins TRBV7-9 to TRBJ2-7; 8 nucleotides align to TRBD1. The CDR3 is made up of 14 amino acids. J was trimmed by 2 bases and V by 5 bases; bases with no gene match: 5. The germline V gene has CDR1 SEHNR and CDR2 FQNEAQ (reference sequence). The chain's CDR3 is CASSIQGVPYEQYF. The DNA for the CDR3 is TGTGCCAGCAGCATACAGGGGGTCCCCTACGAGCAGTACTTC.

The V and J genes are TRBV4-2 and TRBJ2-3; 7 bases match TRBD2. The V gene end was trimmed by 0 bases and the J gene end by 0 bases; junction bases not matched to a gene: 3. This CDR3 comprises 16 residues. The germline V gene has CDR1 LGHNA and CDR2 YNFKEQ. The CDR3 sequence is CASSQDPSGSTDTQYF. The CDR3 DNA is TGTGCCAGCAGCCAAGATCCTAGCGGTAGCACAGATACGCAGTATTTT.

On this clone itself: The sample holds other DNA sequences that translate to the same CDR3. The rearrangement links TRBV19 to TRBJ2-7, with TRBD2 matching 10 bases. The CDR3 is made up of 14 amino acids. Trimming took 5 bases from V and 1 from J; bases not matched to a gene: 2. Looked up from germline, CDR1 is LNHDA and CDR2 is SQIVND (reference sequence). CDR3 sequence reads: CASSSAGGSYEQYF. The CDR3, as DNA: TGTGCCAGTAGTTCAGCGGGAGGGTCCTACGAGCAGTACTTC.

The chain is built from TRBV4-1 and TRBJ2-7; the D gene is possibly TRBD1 (5 bases). The CDR3 is made up of 13 amino acids. Trimming shortened V by 1 base and J by 6 bases, and 10 bases separated the two germline ends. The germline CDR1 and CDR2 sequences are MGHRA and YSYEKL. This CDR3 reads CASSQVYGAEQYF. For the CDR3, the DNA is TGCGCCAGCAGCCAAGTTTATGGGGCCGAGCAGTACTTC.

V is TRBV6-6 and J is TRBJ2-2; 12 nucleotides line up with TRBD2. Germline V CDR1 and CDR2: MNHNY, SVGAGI (reference sequence). The CDR3 loop spans 16 amino acids. Trimming at V came to 6 bases and at J to 7 bases, leaving 9 bases not matched to a gene. CDR3 sequence reads: CASSPLAGGPIGELFF. CDR3 coding DNA: TGTGCCAGCAGCCCCCTAGCGGGAGGGCCTATCGGGGAGCTGTTTTTT.

The rearrangement uses TRBV19 and TRBJ1-1; TRBD1 aligns across 9 bases. Germline assignment: CDR1 LNHDA and CDR2 SQIVND (reference sequence). The CDR3 extends over 18 amino acids. The junction had 16 bases not matched to a gene; V was cut back by 7 bases and J by 1 base. Here the CDR3 DNA reads TGTGCCAGTATTGTAAGGGGACAGGGAAACATCGGGAACACTGAAGCTTTCTTT. Protein sequence: CASIVRGQGNIGNTEAFF.